Each of the 24 T cell receptor beta chains below was sequenced from the same sample in a study of shared clonotypes between healthy human individuals (dated by TCRdb to between 2020 and 2021). Library generation was performed with the immunoSEQ multiplex PCR assay. Entries here come from immuneACCESS through TCRdb and include only in-frame sequences with V and J called. Some clones fail to appear in such tables; in the studies checked, an unresolved V gene covers under half of the shortfall, and the cause of the remainder is unknown. This sample lists more than 2 million clones; over 85% were detected once. The ten largest account for 0.13% of the sample. Sequenced material: naive CD4+ T cells sorted from blood. The cell subset or site tag for this specimen amounts to: CD45RA+ positively selected. Receptors originate from a man aged 18 to 29 in good health.

The genes are TRBV15 and TRBJ1-4; D not resolved. This CDR3 contains 15 residues. V shed 0 bases and J shed 5 bases, with 10 bases lying between them. Germline CDR1 LNHNV, CDR2 YYDKDF (reference sequence). CDR3 bases: TGTGCCACCAGCAGAGATTACGGCCTCAATGAAAAACTGTTTTTT. It codes for CATSRDYGLNEKLFF.

The genes are TRBV6-5 and TRBJ1-2; TRBD1 matches at 7 bases. Trimming at V came to 0 bases and at J to 4 bases, leaving 8 bases not matched to a gene. The CDR3 covers 16 residues. The germline V gene has CDR1 MNHEY and CDR2 SVGAGI. CDR3 nucleotides: TGTGCCAGCAGTTACTCCACGGACAGGCCTTTCTATGGCTACACCTTC. It translates to CASSYSTDRPFYGYTF.

The chain recombines TRBV5-4 with TRBJ1-1; D perhaps matches TRBD1 (6 bases). Per the germline V gene, CDR1 is SGHNT and CDR2 is YYREEE (reference sequence). The ends were cut back, 5 bases at V and 4 bases at J, with 15 bases in the middle. CDR3 length equals 14 residues. The CDR3 is CASSETGFSTEAFF. CDR3 in DNA: TGTGCCAGCAGTGAAACAGGGTTTAGCACTGAAGCTTTCTTT.

This chain links TRBV28 with TRBJ2-5; possibly TRBD1 for D (5 bases). V dropped 0 bases and J dropped 2 bases, with 10 bases sitting between them. The CDR3 is 15 amino acids. CDR1 and CDR2 from the germline V gene are MDHEN and SYDVKM. The CDR3 DNA is TGTGCCAGCAGTTTATGGCAGACAGCTCAAGAGACCCAGTACTTC. Translating it yields CASSLWQTAQETQYF.

The chain combines TRBV5-1 with TRBJ1-4; D possibly corresponds to TRBD1 (5 bases). The CDR3 spans 16 residues. Germline V gene sequence: CDR1 SGHRS, CDR2 YFSETQ. V lost 3 bases and J lost 0, with 12 bases in between. The CDR3 here is CASSYQGTTTNEKLFF. CDR3 nucleotide sequence: TGCGCCAGCAGCTATCAGGGAACCACAACTAATGAAAAACTGTTTTTT.

CDR3 DNA: TGTGCCAGCAGCTTGCGGGACCCGTACAATGAGCAGTTCTTC. Translating it yields CASSLRDPYNEQFF. The V gene is TRBV7-8, the J gene TRBJ2-1; D is perhaps TRBD2 (6 bases). CDR1 is SGHVS and CDR2 is FQNEAQ in the germline V gene. Trimming took 3 bases from V and 4 from J, leaving 10 bases between them. The CDR3 spans 14 residues.

CDR3 bases: TGTGCCACCAGCAAACGAATCCAAGAGACCCAGTACTTC. Amino acids: CATSKRIQETQYF. The chain combines TRBV15 with TRBJ2-5, with unresolved D. Germline assignment: CDR1 LNHNV and CDR2 YYDKDF (reference sequence). V was trimmed by 4 bases and J by 1 base, leaving 7 bases between them. The CDR3 has 13 amino acids. Full variable domain (missing parts from reference TRBV15 and TRBJ2-5): DAMVIQNPRYQVTQFGKPVTLSCSQTLNHNVMYWYQQKSSQAPKLLFHYYDKDFNNEADTPDNFQSRRPNTSFCFLDIRSPGLGDTAMYLCATSKRIQETQYFGPGTRLLVL.

The chain combines TRBV27 with TRBJ2-2, with unresolved D. V gave up 7 bases and J gave up 1 base, with 10 bases separating them. The CDR3 totals 14 residues. Germline V gene sequence: CDR1 MNHEY, CDR2 SMNVEV (reference sequence). CDR3 residues: CASTLTGNTGELFF. The CDR3 coding sequence is TGTGCCAGCACCCTGACGGGGAACACCGGGGAGCTGTTTTTT.

The rearrangement uses TRBV11-3 and TRBJ2-1; D ambiguous. Germline values: CDR1 SGHNT, CDR2 YENEEA. V was clipped by 2 bases and J by 8 bases, with 10 bases between them. This CDR3 has 13 residues. CDR3 region: CASSLTIGDEQFF. CDR3 sequence (DNA): TGTGCCAGCAGCTTAACTATCGGTGATGAGCAGTTCTTC.

This chain uses TRBV18 with TRBJ1-4; no firm D call. This CDR3 has 14 residues. V dropped 1 base and J dropped 8 bases, with 11 bases sitting between them. The germline gives CDR1 KGHSH, CDR2 LQKENI. CDR3 region: CASSPQGFREKLFF. DNA for the CDR3: TGTGCCAGCTCACCACAGGGTTTTCGGGAAAAACTGTTTTTT.

A note on this clone: One end of the junction is discordant with germline, which a read error may explain. Other nucleotide sequences in the sample specify the same CDR3. The chain recombines TRBV19 with TRBJ1-4; no firm D call. CDR3 length: 15 residues. The germline V gene encodes CDR1 LNHDA and CDR2 SQIVND (reference sequence). Here the CDR3 DNA reads TGTGCCAGTAGTATAGACGGAGCAACTAATGAAAAGCTGTTTTTT. This sequence encodes CASSIDGATNEKLFF.

A single count supports this clone. The genes are TRBV28 and TRBJ1-2, with 12 bases aligning to TRBD1. Germline-derived CDR1 and CDR2 are MDHEN and SYDVKM. This CDR3 has 14 residues. V dropped 8 bases and J dropped 4; count of bases not matched to a gene: 5. CDR3 in amino acids: CASGTGGESYGYTF. DNA of the CDR3: TGTGCCAGCGGGACAGGGGGCGAGTCCTATGGCTACACCTTC.

As to this clone: In the same sample, other DNA sequences code for this CDR3. V is TRBV7-2 and J is TRBJ2-7, with D maybe TRBD2 (7 bases). The V end lost 0 bases, the J end lost 6 bases, and 9 bases lay between the germline ends. Germline V gives CDR1 SGHTA, CDR2 FQGNSA. There are 13 residues in the CDR3. This CDR3 is CASSLAGGLEQYF. The CDR3 DNA reads TGTGCCAGCAGCTTAGCGGGGGGGCTCGAGCAGTACTTC.

This clone was found a few times. The V gene is TRBV7-9, the J gene TRBJ2-3, with 11 bases aligning to TRBD2. The CDR3 covers 17 residues. CDR1 is SEHNR and CDR2 is FQNEAQ in the germline V gene (reference sequence). Losses at the gene ends were 2 bases for V and 3 bases for J; bases not matched to a gene: 7. Here the CDR3 DNA reads TGTGCCAGCAGCTTACCCCTGTGGACTAGCGGGACAGATACGCAGTATTTT. Translation gives CASSLPLWTSGTDTQYF. Full variable domain (missing parts from reference TRBV7-9 and TRBJ2-3): DTGVSQNPRHKITKRGQNVTFRCDPISEHNRLYWYRQTLGQGPEFLTYFQNEAQLEKSRLLSDRFSAERPKGSFSTLEIQRTEQGDSAMYLCASSLPLWTSGTDTQYFGPGTRLTVL.

The J gene is TRBJ2-3, the V gene TRBV5-4; D is uncertain. The CDR3 spans 16 residues. In germline, CDR1 is SGHNT, CDR2 YYREEE (reference sequence). Trimming stripped 0 bases from V and 0 bases from J, with 11 bases between. The CDR3, as DNA: TGTGCCAGCAGCTTGGACGTGGGAATAAGCACAGATACGCAGTATTTT. Residues: CASSLDVGISTDTQYF.

The chain employs TRBV6-5 and TRBJ1-1; D gene uncertain. Germline CDR1 reads MNHEY; CDR2 reads SVGAGI. CDR3 length: 12 residues. V was pared by 6 bases and J by 5 bases, with 10 bases between. This CDR3 reads CASSPGPTEAFF. CDR3 DNA sequence: TGTGCCAGCAGCCCGGGTCCTACTGAAGCTTTCTTT.

The chain is built from TRBV6-5 and TRBJ1-5; D unclear. The CDR3 has 14 amino acids. Trimming took off 1 base at V and 6 bases at J, with 10 bases between the two ends. CDR1 and CDR2 from the germline V gene are MNHEY and SVGAGI. The CDR3 loop is CASSYLPGGQPQHF. In DNA, the CDR3 is TGTGCCAGCAGTTACTTGCCGGGAGGTCAGCCCCAGCATTTT.

The chain uses TRBV6-1 and TRBJ1-3, with D perhaps TRBD1 (5 bases). This CDR3 has 14 residues. Germline V lookup: CDR1 MNHNS, CDR2 SASEGT. Trimming pared 6 bases from V and 4 bases from J, leaving 13 bases between. The CDR3 is CASREAGVGNTIYF. For the CDR3, the DNA is TGTGCCAGCAGGGAGGCGGGGGTCGGAAACACCATATATTTT.

The sample holds one count of this clone. The chain is built from TRBV10-3 and TRBJ2-7; 9 bases agree with TRBD1. Germline V gives CDR1 ENHRY, CDR2 SYGVKD. The CDR3 loop spans 15 amino acids. The V gene end was trimmed by 4 bases and the J gene end by 3 bases; junction bases not matched to a gene: 7. DNA for the CDR3: TGTGCCATCAGTGGGAACCCGGGACAGGGCTACGAGCAGTACTTC. It is translated as CAISGNPGQGYEQYF.

The genes are TRBV30 and TRBJ1-2, with TRBD1 matching 7 bases. Germline CDR1 is GTSNPN and CDR2 is SVGIG (reference sequence). Unmatched junction bases numbered 6, after V lost 2 bases and J lost 6 bases. This CDR3 contains 13 residues. CDR3 amino acids: CAWSHDRANGYTF. CDR3 nucleotides: TGTGCCTGGAGTCACGACAGGGCGAATGGCTACACCTTC.

This clone was seen a handful of times. The chain links TRBV5-6 to TRBJ2-7; possibly TRBD1 or TRBD2 for D (6 bases each). The V end was cut by 7 bases, the J end by 1 base, with 9 bases between. Germline CDR1 SGHDT, CDR2 YYEEEE. This CDR3 spans 12 amino acids. The CDR3 DNA reads TGTGCCAGCGAGGGGGGATCCTACGAGCAGTACTTC. Protein sequence: CASEGGSYEQYF.

The V gene is TRBV6-1, the J gene TRBJ2-1; D is uncertain. The CDR3 is 14 residues long. Germline V gene data show CDR1 as MNHNS and CDR2 as SASEGT. Trimming pared 5 bases from V and 0 bases from J, leaving 8 bases between. CDR3 in amino acids: CASSLPSSYNEQFF. For the CDR3, the DNA is TGTGCCAGCAGTCTCCCCTCCTCCTACAATGAGCAGTTCTTC.

This chain links TRBV12-5 with TRBJ1-2; no definite D call. The V end lost 0 bases, the J end lost 5 bases, and 13 bases lay between the germline ends. The CDR3 runs 15 residues. Germline lookup yields CDR1 LGHNT and CDR2 FRNRAP. CDR3 sequence (DNA): TGTGCTAGTGGTTTGGTACCGAGGGAACCTTATGGCTACACCTTC. The encoded protein is CASGLVPREPYGYTF.

This chain links TRBV29-1 with TRBJ2-1; 7 nucleotides align to TRBD1. The CDR3 runs to 12 residues. The junction had 3 bases not matched to a gene; V was cut back by 3 bases and J by 7 bases. Germline loops: CDR1 SQVTM, CDR2 ANQGSEA. The CDR3 DNA reads as TGCAGCGTTGATCAGGGGGTGAATGAGCAGTTCTTC. Its translation is CSVDQGVNEQFF.